A selection of T cell receptor beta chains follows, all from one sample in a study of T cells in Graves' hyperthyroidism and ophthalmopathy. TCRdb re-called the multiplex PCR reads through MiXCR, storing one row per CDR3 protein. The sample includes 500,000 or so distinct CDR3 sequences, around 16% of them seen just once. Input material: blood. These receptors came from a woman aged 25-40 years with Graves' ophthalmopathy. Both conserved end residues are part of each CDR3. Each record gives: V gene, CDR3 length, J gene, D gene, clone size, CDR3 DNA, CDR3 protein. A D gene is named only where the DNA matches it firmly. Clone sizes are given selectively: once, few, many, or a class where the clone is expanded.

>TRBV18|11|TRBJ2-1|-|many
TGTGCCAGTACAAACTACAATGAGCAGTTCTTC
CASTNYNEQFF
>TRBV5-1|13|TRBJ2-5|-|many
TGCGCCAGCAGCCGTCCTACGGGAGAGACCCAGTACTTC
CASSRPTGETQYF
>TRBV20-1|15|TRBJ1-1|-|many
TGCAGTGCTGTCTACCCTCGGGACGTCAACACTGAAGCTTTCTTT
CSAVYPRDVNTEAFF
>TRBV28|15|TRBJ1-6|-|-
TGTGCCAGCAGTTTATATCGGGGGCCATATTCACCCCTCCACTTT
CASSLYRGPYSPLHF
>TRBV5-1|16|TRBJ1-1|-|-
TGCGCCAGCACATTTCTCCTCAGGGGCAGGGACACTGAAGCTTTCTTT
CASTFLLRGRDTEAFF
>TRBV3-1|16|TRBJ2-3|TRBD2|many
TGTGCCAGCAGCCCGATTCGGGCGGGAGGCACAGATACGCAGTATTTT
CASSPIRAGGTDTQYF
>TRBV20-1|12|TRBJ1-1|-|many
TGCAGTGCTAGAGGCGGGAACACTGAAGCTTTCTTT
CSARGGNTEAFF
>TRBV28|16|TRBJ2-5|-|many
TGTGCCAGCAGCCTGGGTGGGAACAGGCTTAGTGAGACCCAGTACTTC
CASSLGGNRLSETQYF
>TRBV7-8|16|TRBJ2-1|TRBD2|many
TGTGCCAGCACCTTAGCCCTAGCGGGAGCGGGCAATGAGCAGTTCTTC
CASTLALAGAGNEQFF
>TRBV2|16|TRBJ2-3|TRBD2|many
TGTGCCAGCCACCCGGGCGGGAGGATCAGAGGAGATACGCAGTATTTT
CASHPGGRIRGDTQYF
>TRBV12-3/TRBV12-4|10|TRBJ1-2|-|many
TGTGCCAGCAGCCAGGGCCTCTACACCTTC
CASSQGLYTF
>TRBV5-1|14|TRBJ2-5|-|few
TGCGCCAGCAGCAAGGGGAGCCCCCAAGAGACCCAGTACTTC
CASSKGSPQETQYF